This TCR beta chain originates from a study of human T cells and chemical hapten exposure. Study at large: Upper-back patch tests with 0.01% DPC were read at 6 days.

This CDR3 has 13 amino acids. Germline V gene data show CDR1 as SEHNR and CDR2 as FQNEAQ (reference sequence). V was clipped by 6 bases and J by 3 bases, with 9 bases between them. As handled by the study authors: Counting gave a median of around 100,000 TCRs per sample, with values ranging from roughly 23,224 to 700,000. One entry per CDR3 protein results from TCRdb running MiXCR on the RACE reads. The V and J calls, along with clone size, are taken from TCRdb and not from the paper's own processing. The data hold more than 300,000 distinct CDR3 sequences, with around 5% observed a single time. Time point denoted: pre-sensitization, week 0. Treatment described: therapeutic diphenylcyclopropenone sensitization with weekly scalp DPC. Participating donors were patients with alopecia, aged 18 to 70 years, considered appropriate candidates for DPC. The starting material, unfractionated whole blood, was used for total RNA extraction.

This clonotype has more than one count but fewer than ten. The specimen comprised whole blood, sampled in connection with sensitization to the hapten diphenylcyclopropenone (DPC). This clonotype was sampled from a woman aged 18 to 35 with alopecia areata. Some clones in this sample may be carry-over from other donors' samples. The chain joins TRBV7-9 to TRBJ2-1; tentative D call: TRBD1 (5 bases). The CDR3 DNA reads as TGTGCCAGCAGATTGGACAACTACAATGAGCAGTTCTTC. Translating it yields CASRLDNYNEQFF.